This TCR beta chain was sequenced in a study of blood T cell repertoires in COVID-19. Turning to the study itself: Nucleic acid was either cDNA or gDNA, and it came from T cells, B-cell-depleted T cells, or PBMCs.

As handled by the study authors: Amplification of reference gene primers was used by the study to estimate nucleated cell counts. Libraries were prepared by immunoSEQ multiplex PCR; TCRdb keeps only in-frame clonotypes and omits some of them. D and trimming were read from the DNA, whereas the V and J calls and clone size are those reported in that table. The profile shows about 230,000 clones, roughly 85% of them singletons. Germline V gene sequence: CDR1 KGHDR, CDR2 SFDVKD. The CDR3 spans 12 residues. The V and J ends lost 1 base and 7 bases respectively, with 3 bases between them. This sequence joins TRBV24-1 and TRBJ2-2; D unclear. The source material was peripheral blood. This clonotype originated in a woman in her 70s with active or convalescent COVID-19. For the CDR3, the DNA is TGTGCCACCAGTGATTTTAGCGGGGAGCTGTTTTTT. This codes for CATSDFSGELFF.